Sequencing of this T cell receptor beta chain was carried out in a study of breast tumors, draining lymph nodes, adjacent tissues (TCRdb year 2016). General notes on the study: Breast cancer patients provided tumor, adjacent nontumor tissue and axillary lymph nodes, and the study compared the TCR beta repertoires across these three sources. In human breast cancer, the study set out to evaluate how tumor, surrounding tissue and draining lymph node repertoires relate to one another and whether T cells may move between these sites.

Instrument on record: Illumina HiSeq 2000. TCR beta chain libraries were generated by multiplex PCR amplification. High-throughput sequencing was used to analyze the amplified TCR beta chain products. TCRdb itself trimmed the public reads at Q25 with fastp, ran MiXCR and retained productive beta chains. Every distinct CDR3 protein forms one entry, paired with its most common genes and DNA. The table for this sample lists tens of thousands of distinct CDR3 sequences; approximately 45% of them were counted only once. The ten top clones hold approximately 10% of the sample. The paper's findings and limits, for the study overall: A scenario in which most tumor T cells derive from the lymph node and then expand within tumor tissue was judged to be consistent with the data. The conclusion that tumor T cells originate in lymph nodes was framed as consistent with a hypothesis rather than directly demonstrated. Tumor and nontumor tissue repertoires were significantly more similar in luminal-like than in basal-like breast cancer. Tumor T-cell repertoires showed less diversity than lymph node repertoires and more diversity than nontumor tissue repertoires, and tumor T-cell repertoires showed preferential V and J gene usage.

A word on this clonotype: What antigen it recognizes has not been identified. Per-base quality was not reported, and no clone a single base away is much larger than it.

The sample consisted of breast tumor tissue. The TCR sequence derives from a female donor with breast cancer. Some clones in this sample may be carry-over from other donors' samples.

The DNA is as follows: TGTGCCACCAGTGCTAGAGGGGAGGACTTGGCCCAGTACTTC. Translated, this is CATSARGEDLAQYF. The rearranged chain carries TRBV24-1 and TRBJ2-5; the D segment could be TRBD2, given 6 matching bases. V and J lose 5 bases and 9 bases, and a span of 18 bases separates them. CDR3 length: 14 amino acids, cysteine to phenylalanine. Only CDR3 DNA remains: 42 bases, in frame from the first base. CDR1 and CDR2, per the germline V gene, are KGHDR and SFDVKD.